One sample yielded the 23 T cell receptor beta chains listed below, sequenced in a study of tumor-infiltrating lymphocytes in primary liver carcinoma. TCR beta cDNA was prepared out of around 460 ng total RNA by means of a constant-region primer. ARM-PCR was slightly modified, and three nested multiplex PCR rounds with it gave rise to the TCR beta libraries. TRBV1-TRBV30 forward primers paired with a C-beta reverse primer drove the first two PCR rounds, approximately 11 cycles each. TCRdb re-called the multiplex PCR reads with MiXCR, one entry per CDR3 protein. The table includes 110,000 or so distinct CDR3 sequences, roughly 80% detected once. Co-extraction of both nucleic acids (RNA and DNA) used about 20-34 mg of unsorted bulk tissue. Source material: liver tumor tissue from sampling region 3. Subset noted: tumor region T3, left-lateral pole. These receptors all stem from a man between 35 and 55 years old with primary liver carcinoma and hepatitis B virus infection.

With respect to this clonotype: The CDR3 ends on some other residue instead of the conserved phenylalanine or tryptophan, so this is likely a read error. This chain links TRBV6-2 or TRBV6-3 with TRBJ2-3; TRBD2 matches at 7 bases. The germline gives CDR1 MNHEY, CDR2 SVGEGT. This CDR3 comprises 16 residues. Losses at the gene ends were 2 bases for V and 6 bases for J; bases not matched to a gene: 11. The CDR3 sequence: CASSYDKAGVTDTQYL. The CDR3 DNA follows: TGTGCCAGCAGTTACGACAAGGCGGGAGTAACTGATACGCAGTATTTG.

This sequence joins TRBV30 and TRBJ1-1, with 7 bases lining up with TRBD1. V lost 7 bases to trimming and J lost 13 bases; unmatched junction nucleotides: 18. There are 13 residues in the CDR3. Germline lookup yields CDR1 GTSNPN and CDR2 SVGIG (reference sequence). In DNA, the CDR3 is TGTGCCTCACAGGGGAATATGAACACTAAAGATTTCTTT. Its translation is CASQGNMNTKDFF.

The chain is built from TRBV29-1 and TRBJ1-1; unclear D gene. The CDR3 extends over 13 amino acids. Trimming removed 4 bases at V and 6 bases at J, with 15 bases between. In germline, CDR1 is SQVTM, CDR2 ANQGSEA. CDR3 bases: TGCAGCGTTGTGGATAGCAGCAACTCTGAAGCTTTCTTT. Translated, it gives CSVVDSSNSEAFF.

On this clonotype: One junction end does not reproduce the germline sequence, and a read error may be involved. This sequence joins TRBV5-1 and TRBJ2-3; TRBD1 might be the D (6 bases). This CDR3 spans 16 amino acids. Germline V gives CDR1 SGHRS, CDR2 YFSETQ. The CDR3 nucleotides read TGCGCCAGCAGCTTGGACGCGACAGTGGCAGGGGATACGAAGTATTTT. Translating gives CASSLDATVAGDTKYF.

A note on this clonotype: A read error is likely, as this CDR3 ends without the conserved phenylalanine or tryptophan. The chain is built from TRBV7-9 and TRBJ2-5; 10 bases match TRBD1. This CDR3 is built from 15 residues. Germline assignment: CDR1 SEHNR and CDR2 FQNEAQ (reference sequence). CDR3 DNA sequence: TGTGCCAGCAGCTTCTGGACAGGGGGAGAAGAGTCCCAGTACTTA. This codes for CASSFWTGGEESQYL.

This clonotype came up a few times. A read error may explain this, as a much larger clone is one base away. The rearrangement joins TRBV5-1 to TRBJ1-3; no definite D call. This CDR3 spans 14 amino acids. Germline V CDR1 and CDR2: SGHRS, YFSETQ. The CDR3 sequence is CANSLATGGNTIYF. The CDR3 DNA sequence: TGCGCCAACAGCTTGGCAACGGGAGGAAACACCATATATTTT.

As to this clonotype: Sequence at one end of the junction differs from germline and may be a read error. The chain joins TRBV28 to TRBJ2-3; 8 bases agree with TRBD2. The V gene's germline CDR1 is MDHEN and CDR2 SYDVKM. The CDR3 has 15 residues. Here the CDR3 DNA reads TGTGTCAGCAGTTTCCTAGCGGGTTACACAGATACACAGTATTTT. Translation gives CVSSFLAGYTDTQYF.

To note about this clonotype: A junction end diverges from the germline sequence, so it may reflect a read error. The rearrangement uses TRBV7-9 and TRBJ1-1, with a possible D match to TRBD1 (6 bases). This CDR3 comprises 14 residues. The germline gives CDR1 SEHNR, CDR2 FQNEAQ (reference sequence). DNA for the CDR3: TGTGCCAGCAGCCCATTGGGGAGGGACATTGAAGTTTTCTTT. Translation: CASSPLGRDIEVFF. The variable domain in full, completed from reference TRBV7-9 and TRBJ1-1, reads DTGVSQNPRHKITKRGQNVTFRCDPISEHNRLYWYRQTLGQGPEFLTYFQNEAQLEKSRLLSDRFSAERPKGSFSTLEIQRTEQGDSAMYLCASSPLGRDIEVFFGQGTRLTVV.

The chain recombines TRBV5-1 with TRBJ2-3, with TRBD2 matching 10 bases. Looked up from germline, CDR1 is SGHRS and CDR2 is YFSETQ. The CDR3 loop spans 16 amino acids. Trimming at V came to 9 bases and at J to 2 bases, leaving 12 bases not matched to a gene. The CDR3 coding sequence is TGCGCCATCGGGGAGTCTAGCGGGAGTTCCACAGATACGCAGTATTTT. It is translated as CAIGESSGSSTDTQYF.

This clonotype has a count of ten or more. The genes are TRBV6-5 and TRBJ1-1; 9 bases map to TRBD1. The CDR3 has 14 residues. CDR1 is MNHEY and CDR2 is SVGAGI in the germline V gene. V was clipped by 4 bases and J by 4 bases; unmatched bases: 4. The CDR3 sequence is CASSSRDRVTEAFF. For the CDR3, the DNA is TGTGCCAGCAGTTCGCGGGACAGGGTCACTGAAGCTTTCTTT.

About this clonotype itself: The junction and the germline gene differ at one end; a read error may be behind it. The chain uses TRBV12-3 or TRBV12-4 and TRBJ2-5, with D perhaps TRBD1 or TRBD2 (5 bases each). The CDR3 is 14 residues long. CDR3 nucleotide sequence: TGTGCCAGCGCTCAGGGAGAGTCCCAGGAGATCCAGCACTTC. Translation: CASAQGESQEIQHF.

As regards this clonotype: The junction differs from germline at one of its ends, possibly a read error. The V gene is TRBV12-3 or TRBV12-4, the J gene TRBJ2-7; D not resolved. The CDR3 is made up of 12 amino acids. The CDR3 sequence is CVSSPIPNEQYF. The CDR3 nucleotides are TGTGTCAGCAGTCCGATCCCGAACGAGCAGTACTTC.

Points on this clonotype: No conserved phenylalanine or tryptophan ends this CDR3, so it is likely a read error. It is unclear where the CDR3 begins or ends on the DNA, so no DNA is shown, and the CDR3 is as TCRdb lists it. V and J are TRBV28 and TRBJ1-2. The germline CDR1 and CDR2 sequences are MDHEN and SYDVKM. The CDR3 is 12 residues long, ends included. CDR3 residues: CASSLREQPEFL.

About this clonotype: The missing conserved phenylalanine or tryptophan at the end of this CDR3 makes a read error likely. The chain recombines TRBV29-1 with TRBJ2-2; tentatively, D is TRBD1 (6 bases). The CDR3 is 12 residues long. CDR1 and CDR2 from the germline V gene are SQVTM and ANQGSEA. V lost 6 bases, J lost 7 bases, and 12 bases lay in between. CDR3 in amino acids: CSVGRGIGELFL. In DNA, the CDR3 is TGCAGCGTCGGAAGGGGGATCGGGGAGCTGTTTTTA.

In regard to this clonotype: At one of its ends the junction is not consistent with the germline gene, which may arise from a read error. The CDR3 loop reads CTSSGARTSGRTLTDTQYF. In nucleotides, the CDR3 is TGTACCAGCAGCGGGGCCCGGACTAGCGGGAGGACCCTGACGGATACGCAGTATTTT. The chain carries TRBV11-1 and TRBJ2-3; 14 bases fit TRBD2. CDR3 size: 19 residues. Looked up from germline, CDR1 is SGHAT and CDR2 is FQDESV (reference sequence).

A note on this clonotype: One end of the junction fails to match germline, which may point to a read error. The chain couples TRBV4-1 to TRBJ1-1, with D perhaps matching TRBD1 (6 bases). Germline CDR1 is MGHRA and CDR2 is YSYEKL. The CDR3 is 16 amino acids. CDR3 coding DNA: TGCGCCAGCAGCCAAGGTGACACGGGAAGGGACACAGAAGCTTTCTTT. This sequence encodes CASSQGDTGRDTEAFF.

A word on this clonotype: A read error may account for a junction end that differs from germline. The V call is TRBV5-6, the J call TRBJ2-5; perhaps TRBD2 as D (6 bases). Per germline, CDR1 SGHDT and CDR2 YYEEEE. The CDR3 loop spans 16 amino acids. Here the CDR3 reads CASSLGNTGRGETQYF. CDR3 in DNA: TGTGCCAGTAGCTTGGGGAACACGGGGCGGGGAGAGACCCAGTACTTC.

The count of this clonotype is one. One end of the junction does not line up with germline, which may come from a read error. The genes are TRBV11-1 and TRBJ2-4; either TRBD1 or TRBD2 may fit D (5 bases each). The CDR3 totals 13 residues. Germline values: CDR1 SGHAT, CDR2 FQDESV (reference sequence). CDR3 in amino acids: CVNSRRQGDIQYF. CDR3 DNA sequence: TGTGTCAACAGCCGGAGGCAGGGTGACATTCAATACTTC. Combining the CDR3 with reference TRBV11-1 and TRBJ2-4 gives the whole variable domain EAEVAQSPRYKITEKSQAVAFWCDPISGHATLYWYRQILGQGPELLVQFQDESVVDDSQLPKDRFSAERLKGVDSTLKIQPAELGDSAMYLCVNSRRQGDIQYFGAGTRLSVL.

This clonotype was found a few times. It may be a read error: a sequence one base away is much more abundant. The chain combines TRBV12-3 or TRBV12-4 with TRBJ2-2, with 11 bases lining up with TRBD2. The CDR3 is 16 residues long. With 6 bases clipped from V and 8 bases from J, the junction kept 11 bases outside the gene matches. The DNA for the CDR3 is TGTGCCAGCAGGCTTGCAACTAGCGGGAGAAAGGGGGAGCTGTTTTTT. This encodes CASRLATSGRKGELFF.

Comment on this clonotype: A junction boundary mismatches the germline segment, possibly from a read error. V is TRBV11-2 and J is TRBJ2-6; D perhaps matches TRBD1 (7 bases). The CDR3 has 21 residues. CDR1 SGHAT and CDR2 FQNNGV come from the germline V gene. The CDR3 is CASCMGGNRGISLSGANVLVF. In DNA, the CDR3 is TGTGCCAGCTGCATGGGGGGAAACAGGGGCATTTCCCTCTCTGGGGCCAACGTCCTGGTTTTC.

This clonotype was seen only a few times. This likely comes from a read error, as the CDR3 has no conserved phenylalanine or tryptophan at its end. No DNA is shown, since the ends of the CDR3 on it are uncertain; the CDR3 is the one TCRdb lists. The V and J genes are TRBV12-3 or TRBV12-4 and TRBJ2-3. The CDR3 spans 15 amino acids, including both terminal residues. The CDR3 loop reads CASSSDQMDTDTQYI.

A note on this clonotype: The junction shows a germline mismatch at one end, possibly a read error. V and J are TRBV11-2 and TRBJ2-7, with D unclear. In germline, CDR1 is SGHAT, CDR2 FQNNGV. This CDR3 contains 18 residues. The CDR3 loop is CASSLGSGRARFPYEQYF. The DNA for the CDR3 is TGTGCAAGCAGCTTAGGTAGTGGAAGGGCCCGTTTCCCCTACGAGCAGTACTTC.

Comments on this clonotype: The junction and the germline gene differ at one end; a read error may be behind it. The chain is built from TRBV7-9 and TRBJ2-1, with D uncertain. The germline gives CDR1 SEHNR, CDR2 FQNEAQ (reference sequence). There are 13 residues in the CDR3. CDR3 bases: TGTGCCAGCAACTTAGGCAGCTACAATGAGCAGTTCTTC. This encodes CASNLGSYNEQFF.